The 6 T cell receptor beta chains given below trace back to one sample, sequenced in a study of shared T cell receptors in the human thymus. The method was immunoSEQ multiplex PCR; TCRdb's version includes in-frame clones alone and lacks a portion of them. The table includes fewer than 700,000 clones, approximately 90% detected once. These data also formed part of another study, on human thymus T cells.

The material sequenced was thymocytes. These receptors originate from a boy younger than two with a congenital heart defect.

The chain carries TRBV7-9 and TRBJ2-3; no reliable D call. This CDR3 contains 13 residues. CDR1 and CDR2 from the germline V gene are SEHNR and FQNEAQ (reference sequence). V lost 3 bases, J lost 1 base, and 5 bases lay in between. This CDR3 is CASSFNGTDTQYF. The DNA of the CDR3 is TGTGCCAGCAGCTTTAATGGCACAGATACGCAGTATTTT.

This clone was seen more than once but under ten times. The chain combines TRBV5-1 with TRBJ2-1, with TRBD1 matching 7 bases. Looked up from germline, CDR1 is SGHRS and CDR2 is YFSETQ. The CDR3 is made up of 16 amino acids. J was trimmed by 3 bases and V by 0 bases; bases with no gene match: 6. The CDR3 loop reads CASSLGTGVYYNEQFF. CDR3 nucleotide sequence: TGCGCCAGCAGCTTGGGAACAGGGGTATACTACAATGAGCAGTTCTTC.

This chain links TRBV4-2 with TRBJ1-3; D unclear. V dropped 0 bases and J dropped 0 bases, with 12 bases sitting between them. Germline assignment: CDR1 LGHNA and CDR2 YNFKEQ. The CDR3 is 17 residues long. CDR3 nucleotide sequence: TGTGCCAGCAGCCAAGAACTACACGCAACCTCTGGAAACACCATATATTTT. It translates to CASSQELHATSGNTIYF.

This clone appeared once. This sequence joins TRBV27 and TRBJ2-2; possible D gene TRBD2, 6 bases. This CDR3 has 15 residues. V was pared by 3 bases and J by 1 base, with 9 bases between. Germline CDR1 is MNHEY and CDR2 is SMNVEV (reference sequence). The CDR3 region has the DNA TGTGCCAGCAGTTTTGCGGGACTGAACACCGGGGAGCTGTTTTTT. Translating gives CASSFAGLNTGELFF.

The V call is TRBV6-5, the J call TRBJ2-7; a possible D gene is TRBD1 (5 bases). The CDR3 sequence is 14 residues long. Trimming took off 3 bases at V and 2 bases at J, with 11 bases between the two ends. The V gene's germline CDR1 is MNHEY and CDR2 SVGAGI. CDR3 loop: CASSYLRAPYEQYF. The CDR3 DNA reads as TGTGCCAGCAGTTATCTCAGGGCACCCTACGAGCAGTACTTC.

The chain recombines TRBV5-6 with TRBJ2-5; 9 bases line up with TRBD1. Trimming at V came to 5 bases and at J to 4 bases, leaving 12 bases not matched to a gene. Germline V CDR1 and CDR2: SGHDT, YYEEEE. This CDR3 has 16 amino acids. The CDR3 here is CASSPPRTGAGETQYF. Written as DNA, the CDR3 is TGTGCCAGCAGTCCCCCAAGGACAGGGGCGGGAGAGACCCAGTACTTC.